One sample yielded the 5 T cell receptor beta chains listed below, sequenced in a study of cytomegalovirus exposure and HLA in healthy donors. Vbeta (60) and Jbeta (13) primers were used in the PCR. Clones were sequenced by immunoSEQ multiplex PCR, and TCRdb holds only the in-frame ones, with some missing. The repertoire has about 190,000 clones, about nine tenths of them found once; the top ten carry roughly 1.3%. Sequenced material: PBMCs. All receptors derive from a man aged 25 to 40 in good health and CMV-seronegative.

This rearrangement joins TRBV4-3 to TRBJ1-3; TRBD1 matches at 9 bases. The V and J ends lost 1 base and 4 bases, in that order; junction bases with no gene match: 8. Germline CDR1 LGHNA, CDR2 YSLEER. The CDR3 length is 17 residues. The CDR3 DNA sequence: TGCGCCAGCAGCCAAGGTTCACAGGGGGCTATCGGAAACACCATATATTTT. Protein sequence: CASSQGSQGAIGNTIYF.

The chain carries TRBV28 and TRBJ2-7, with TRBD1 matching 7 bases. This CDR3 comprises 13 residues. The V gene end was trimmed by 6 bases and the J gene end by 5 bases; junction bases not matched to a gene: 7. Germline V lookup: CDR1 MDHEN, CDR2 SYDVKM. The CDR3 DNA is TGTGCCAGCAGCCCAGACAGGGAAAACGAGCAGTACTTC. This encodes CASSPDRENEQYF.

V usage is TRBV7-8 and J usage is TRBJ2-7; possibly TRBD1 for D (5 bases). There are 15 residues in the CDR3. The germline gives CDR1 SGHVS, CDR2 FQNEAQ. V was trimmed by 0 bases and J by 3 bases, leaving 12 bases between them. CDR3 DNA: TGTGCCAGCAGCTTAGCGGCAGGGTCAATCTACGAGCAGTACTTC. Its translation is CASSLAAGSIYEQYF. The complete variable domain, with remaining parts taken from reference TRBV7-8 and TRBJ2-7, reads GAGVSQSPRYKVAKRGQDVALRCDPISGHVSLFWYQQALGQGPEFLTYFQNEAQLDKSGLPSDRFFAERPEGSVSTLKIQRTQQEDSAVYLCASSLAAGSIYEQYFGPGTRLTVT.

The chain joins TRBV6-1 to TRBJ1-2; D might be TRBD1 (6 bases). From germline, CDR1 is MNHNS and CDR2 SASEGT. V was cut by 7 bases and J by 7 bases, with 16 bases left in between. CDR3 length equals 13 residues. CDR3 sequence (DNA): TGTGCCAGCACCCCGAGGGGGGGAGGTGGCTACACCTTC. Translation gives CASTPRGGGGYTF.

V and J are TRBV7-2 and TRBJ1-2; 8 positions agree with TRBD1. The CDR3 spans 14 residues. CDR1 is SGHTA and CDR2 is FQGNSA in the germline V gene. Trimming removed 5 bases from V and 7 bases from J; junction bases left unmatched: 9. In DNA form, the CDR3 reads TGTGCCAGCAGCACAAGACGCAGGGGGCTTGGCTACACCTTC. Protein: CASSTRRRGLGYTF. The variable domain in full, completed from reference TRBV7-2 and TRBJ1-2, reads GAGVSQSPSNKVTEKGKDVELRCDPISGHTALYWYRQSLGQGLEFLIYFQGNSAPDKSGLPSDRFSAERTGGSVSTLTIQRTQQEDSAVYLCASSTRRRGLGYTFGSGTRLTVV.